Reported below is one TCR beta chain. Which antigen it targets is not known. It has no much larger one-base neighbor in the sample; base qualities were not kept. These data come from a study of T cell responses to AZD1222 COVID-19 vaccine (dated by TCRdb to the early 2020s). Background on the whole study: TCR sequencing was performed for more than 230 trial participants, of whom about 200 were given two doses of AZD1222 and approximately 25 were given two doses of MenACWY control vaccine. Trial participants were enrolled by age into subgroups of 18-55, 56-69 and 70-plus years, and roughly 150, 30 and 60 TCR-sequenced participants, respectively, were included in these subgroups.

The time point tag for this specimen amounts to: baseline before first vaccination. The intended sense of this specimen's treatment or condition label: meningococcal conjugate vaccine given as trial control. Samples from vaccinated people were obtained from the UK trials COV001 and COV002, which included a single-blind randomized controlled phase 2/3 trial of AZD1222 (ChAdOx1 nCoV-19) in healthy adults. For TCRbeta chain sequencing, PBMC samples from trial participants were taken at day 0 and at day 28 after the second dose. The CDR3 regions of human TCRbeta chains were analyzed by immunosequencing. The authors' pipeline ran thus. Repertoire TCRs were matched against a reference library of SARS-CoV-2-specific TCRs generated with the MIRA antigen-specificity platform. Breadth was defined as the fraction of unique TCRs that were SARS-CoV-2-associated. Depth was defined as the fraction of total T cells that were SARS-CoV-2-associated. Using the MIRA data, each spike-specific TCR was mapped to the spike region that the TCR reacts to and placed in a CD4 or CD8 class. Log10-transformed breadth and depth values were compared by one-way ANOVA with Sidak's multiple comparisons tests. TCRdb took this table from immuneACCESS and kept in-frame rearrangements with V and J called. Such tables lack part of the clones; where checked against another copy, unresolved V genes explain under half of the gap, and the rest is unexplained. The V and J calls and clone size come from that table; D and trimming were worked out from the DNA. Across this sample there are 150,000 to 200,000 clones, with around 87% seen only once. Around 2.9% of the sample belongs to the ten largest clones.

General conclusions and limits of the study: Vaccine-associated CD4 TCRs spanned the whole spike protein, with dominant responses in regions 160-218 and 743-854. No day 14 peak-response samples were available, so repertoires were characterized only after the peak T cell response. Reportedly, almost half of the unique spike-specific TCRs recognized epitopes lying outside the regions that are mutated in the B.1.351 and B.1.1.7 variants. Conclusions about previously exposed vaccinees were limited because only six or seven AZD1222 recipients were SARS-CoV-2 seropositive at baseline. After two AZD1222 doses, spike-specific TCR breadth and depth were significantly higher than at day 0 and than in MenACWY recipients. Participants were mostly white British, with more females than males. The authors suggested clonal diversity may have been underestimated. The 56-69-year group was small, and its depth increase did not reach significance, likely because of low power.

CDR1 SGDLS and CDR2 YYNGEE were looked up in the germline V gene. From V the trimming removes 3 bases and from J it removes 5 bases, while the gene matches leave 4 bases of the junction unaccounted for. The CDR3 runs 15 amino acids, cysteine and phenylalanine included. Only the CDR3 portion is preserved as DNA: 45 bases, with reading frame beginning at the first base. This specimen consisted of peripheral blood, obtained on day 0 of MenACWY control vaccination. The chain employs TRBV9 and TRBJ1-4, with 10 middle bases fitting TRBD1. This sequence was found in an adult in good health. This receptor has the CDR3 CASSAPGQGNEKLFF. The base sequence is TGTGCCAGCAGCGCTCCGGGACAGGGGAATGAAAAACTGTTTTTT.